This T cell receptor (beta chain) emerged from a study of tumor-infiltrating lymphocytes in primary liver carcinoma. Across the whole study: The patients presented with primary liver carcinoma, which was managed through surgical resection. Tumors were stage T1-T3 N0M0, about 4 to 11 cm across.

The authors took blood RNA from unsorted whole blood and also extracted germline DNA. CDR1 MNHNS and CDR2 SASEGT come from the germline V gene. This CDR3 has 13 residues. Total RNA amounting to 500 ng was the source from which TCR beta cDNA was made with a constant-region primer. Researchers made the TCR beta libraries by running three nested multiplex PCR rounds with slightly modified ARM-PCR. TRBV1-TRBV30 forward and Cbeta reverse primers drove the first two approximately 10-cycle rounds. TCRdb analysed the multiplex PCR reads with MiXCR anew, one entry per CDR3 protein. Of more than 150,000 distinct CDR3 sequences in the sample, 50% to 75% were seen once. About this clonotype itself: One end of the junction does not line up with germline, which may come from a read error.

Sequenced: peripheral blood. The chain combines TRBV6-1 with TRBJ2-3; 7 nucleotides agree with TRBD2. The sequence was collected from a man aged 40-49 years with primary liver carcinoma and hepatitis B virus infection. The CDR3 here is CASVGGSTNTQYF. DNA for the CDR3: TGTGCCAGCGTGGGGGGGAGCACAAATACGCAGTATTTT.